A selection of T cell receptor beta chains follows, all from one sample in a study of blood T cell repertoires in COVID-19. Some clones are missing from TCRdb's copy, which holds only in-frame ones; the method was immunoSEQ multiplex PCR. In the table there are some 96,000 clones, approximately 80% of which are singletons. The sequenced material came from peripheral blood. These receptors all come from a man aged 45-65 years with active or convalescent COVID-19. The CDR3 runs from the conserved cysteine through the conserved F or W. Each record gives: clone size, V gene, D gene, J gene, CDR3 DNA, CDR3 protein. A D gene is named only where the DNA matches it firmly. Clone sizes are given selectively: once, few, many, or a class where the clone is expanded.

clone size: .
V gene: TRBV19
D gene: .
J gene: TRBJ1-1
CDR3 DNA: TGTGCCAGTAGTACCTTGGACAAGGACACTGAAGCTTTCTTT
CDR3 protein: CASSTLDKDTEAFF

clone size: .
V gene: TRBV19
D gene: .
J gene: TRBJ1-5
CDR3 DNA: TGTGCCAGTAGTACCCGCGTGGGAGTCAATCAGCCCCAGCATTTT
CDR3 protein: CASSTRVGVNQPQHF

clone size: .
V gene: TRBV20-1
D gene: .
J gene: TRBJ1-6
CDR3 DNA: TGCAGTGCTAGTCGGGGTCAGGGGAATTCACCCCTCCACTTT
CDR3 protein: CSASRGQGNSPLHF

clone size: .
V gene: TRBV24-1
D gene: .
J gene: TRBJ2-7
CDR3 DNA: TGTGCCACCAGTGGAGGGAGTATTGGCTACGAGCAGTACTTC
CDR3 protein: CATSGGSIGYEQYF

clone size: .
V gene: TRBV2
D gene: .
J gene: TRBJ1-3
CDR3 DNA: TGTGCCAGCAGTGAAGCGACAGTCTCTGGAAACACCATATATTTT
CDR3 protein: CASSEATVSGNTIYF

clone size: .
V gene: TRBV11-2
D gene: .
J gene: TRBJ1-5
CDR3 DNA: TGTGCCAGCAGCTTAGTGATGGCTCAGCCCCAGCATTTT
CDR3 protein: CASSLVMAQPQHF

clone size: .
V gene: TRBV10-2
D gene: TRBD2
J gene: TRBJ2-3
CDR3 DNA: TGCGCCAGCACAGGTCCTGGGGACGTTGGACTAGCGGGGAGCACAGATACGCAGTATTTT
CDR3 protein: CASTGPGDVGLAGSTDTQYF

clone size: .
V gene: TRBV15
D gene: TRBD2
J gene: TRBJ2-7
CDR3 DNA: TGTGCCACCAGCAGAGAAGGGGGACTAGCGGGAGGTTCCTACGAGCAGTACTTC
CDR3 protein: CATSREGGLAGGSYEQYF

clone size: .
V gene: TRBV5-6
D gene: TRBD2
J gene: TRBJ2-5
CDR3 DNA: TGTGCCAGCAGCTTGTTTCACCAGCGGGAGGATCAAGAGACCCAGTACTTC
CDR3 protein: CASSLFHQREDQETQYF

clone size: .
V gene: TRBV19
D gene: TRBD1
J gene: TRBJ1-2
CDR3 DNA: TGTGCCAGTTTGGAATCGGACAGGGTGAACTATGGCTACACCTTC
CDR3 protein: CASLESDRVNYGYTF

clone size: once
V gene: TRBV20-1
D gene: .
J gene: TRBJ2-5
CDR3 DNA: TGCAGTGCTAGGGCCCAAGAGACCCAGTACTTC
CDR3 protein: CSARAQETQYF

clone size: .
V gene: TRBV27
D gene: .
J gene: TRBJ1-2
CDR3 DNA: TGTGCCAGCAGCCCGTATCAGGCGAACGATGGCTACACCTTC
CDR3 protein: CASSPYQANDGYTF

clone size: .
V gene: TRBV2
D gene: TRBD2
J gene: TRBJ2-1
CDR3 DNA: TGTGCCAGCAGTGAAGAATCCTGGGAGGGTGAGCAGTTCTTC
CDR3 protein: CASSEESWEGEQFF

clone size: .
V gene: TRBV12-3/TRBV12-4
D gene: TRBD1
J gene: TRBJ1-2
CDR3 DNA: TGTGCCAGCAGTCGCCCCGGGACAGATGGCTACACCTTC
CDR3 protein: CASSRPGTDGYTF

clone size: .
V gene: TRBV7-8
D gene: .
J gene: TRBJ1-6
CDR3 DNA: TGTGCCAGCAGCTTCACGGACAGTAATTCACCCCTCCACTTT
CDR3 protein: CASSFTDSNSPLHF

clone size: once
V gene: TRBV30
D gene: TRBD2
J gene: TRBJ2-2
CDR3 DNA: TGTGCCGGACCCAGGCGGGAGAGTGCCGGGGAGCTGTTTTTT
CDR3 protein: CAGPRRESAGELFF

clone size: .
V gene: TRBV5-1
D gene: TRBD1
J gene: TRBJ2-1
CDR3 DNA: TGCGCCAGCAGCGACGGGACAGGCCATAATGAGCAGTTCTTC
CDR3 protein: CASSDGTGHNEQFF

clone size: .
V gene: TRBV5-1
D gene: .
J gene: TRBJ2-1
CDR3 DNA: TGCGCCAGCAGCTTAAGGACTACTTCTGAGCAGTTCTTC
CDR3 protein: CASSLRTTSEQFF

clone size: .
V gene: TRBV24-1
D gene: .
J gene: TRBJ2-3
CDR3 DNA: TGTGCCACCAGTGTAGCGGGCACAGATACGCAGTATTTT
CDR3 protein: CATSVAGTDTQYF

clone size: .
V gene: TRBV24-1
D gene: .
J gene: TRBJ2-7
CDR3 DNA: TGTGCCACCAGTGATTTTTCCAGCGGAGGCCGCTACGAGCAGTACTTC
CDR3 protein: CATSDFSSGGRYEQYF

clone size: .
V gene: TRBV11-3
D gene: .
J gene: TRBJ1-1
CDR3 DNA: TGTGCCAGCAGCTTTTGGACTCAAGACACTGAAGCTTTCTTT
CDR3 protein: CASSFWTQDTEAFF

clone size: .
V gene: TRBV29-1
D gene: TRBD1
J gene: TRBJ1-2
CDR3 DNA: TGCAGCGTTGATCCGGGACAGGGGTACTATGGCTACACCTTC
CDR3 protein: CSVDPGQGYYGYTF

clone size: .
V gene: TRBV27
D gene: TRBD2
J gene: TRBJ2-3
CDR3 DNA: TGTGCCAGCAGTTTACGGAGCGGGGGAGATACGCAGTATTTT
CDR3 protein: CASSLRSGGDTQYF

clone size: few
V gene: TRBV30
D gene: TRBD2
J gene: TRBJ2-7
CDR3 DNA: TGTGCCTTGGGACTAACCGGGTACGAGCAGTACTTC
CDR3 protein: CALGLTGYEQYF

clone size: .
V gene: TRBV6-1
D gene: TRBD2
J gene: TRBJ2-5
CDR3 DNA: TGTGCCAGCAGTGAAGTAGGACTAGCGGTTCCGGGGACCCAGTACTTC
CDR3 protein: CASSEVGLAVPGTQYF

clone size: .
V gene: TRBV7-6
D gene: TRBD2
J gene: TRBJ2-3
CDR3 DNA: TGTGCCAGCAGCTCCCTCCCGGGGCTAGCGGGAGGGCCGCTCCGAGATACGCAGTATTTT
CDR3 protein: CASSSLPGLAGGPLRDTQYF

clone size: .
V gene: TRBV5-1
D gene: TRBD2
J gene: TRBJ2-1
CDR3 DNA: TGCGCCAGCAGCTTGGTTAGCGGGAGGGCCGCCAATGAGCAGTTCTTC
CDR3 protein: CASSLVSGRAANEQFF

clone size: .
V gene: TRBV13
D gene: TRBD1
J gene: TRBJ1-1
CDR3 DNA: TGTGCCAGCAGCCGGGGACAGGGTTTTGCTGAAGCTTTCTTT
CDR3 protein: CASSRGQGFAEAFF

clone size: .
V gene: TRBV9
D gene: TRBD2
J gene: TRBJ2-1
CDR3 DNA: TGTGCCAGCAGCGTAGGCCCCCCTAGCGGGAGAGACAATGAGCAGTTCTTC
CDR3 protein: CASSVGPPSGRDNEQFF